The clone carrying this T cell receptor beta chain was seen just once. Antigen unknown. The table came from immunoSEQ multiplex PCR; TCRdb's copy has only in-frame clones and leaves some out. The sample has around 2.1 million clones; approximately 96% are singletons. Healthy HIV-negative adults without recent acute infections or vaccinations served as donors. The CDR3 is 11 amino acids. V lost 6 bases to trimming and J lost 6 bases, with 9 bases between them. Germline-derived CDR1 and CDR2 are SNHLY and FYNNEI. The data were obtained in a study of shared clonotypes between healthy human individuals. Study context: Aged between 18 and 49, the donors were a couple of women and a few men.

Regarding the study as a whole: Incomplete sequencing of sorted subsets was indicated by rarefaction despite large depth.

The specimen sequenced was naive CD4+ T cells sorted from blood. Described subset: CD45RA+ positively selected. The chain employs TRBV2 and TRBJ2-7, with D possibly being TRBD1 (6 bases). The clonotype originates from a man between 18 and 35 years old in good health. The CDR3 DNA reads as TGTGCCAGCAGCCAGGGGATCGAGCAGTACTTC. Translating it yields CASSQGIEQYF. Variable domain in full (rest from reference TRBV2 and TRBJ2-7): EPEVTQTPSHQVTQMGQEVILRCVPISNHLYFYWYRQILGQKVEFLVSFYNNEISEKSEIFDDQFSVERPDGSNFTLKIRSTKLEDSAMYFCASSQGIEQYFGPGTRLTVT.